A selection of T cell receptor beta chains follows, all from one sample in a study of T cells in Graves' hyperthyroidism and ophthalmopathy. One entry per CDR3 protein results from TCRdb running MiXCR on the multiplex PCR reads. The data contain about 700,000 distinct CDR3 sequences, about 45% of them singletons. The material sequenced was peripheral blood or thyroid tissue (not recorded which). These receptors were obtained from an adult man with Graves' disease, either hyperthyroidism or ophthalmopathy (not recorded which). The conserved cysteine and the conserved F or W are not part of the CDR3 here. The size entry is marked missing in some rows and otherwise reads once, few, many or a size class.

j_call	v_call	clone_size	cdr3_aa
TRBJ1-2	TRBV6-1	-	ASGTGRGNGYT
TRBJ1-6	TRBV9	-	ASGASLGPNSPLH
TRBJ1-2	TRBV20-1	-	SARGILGDGYT
TRBJ2-7	TRBV15	many	ATSRRRSYEQY
TRBJ1-2	TRBV4-1	few	ASSQEGFYGYT
TRBJ1-2	TRBV29-1	-	SAVTGLNYGYT
TRBJ2-2	TRBV7-9	-	ASSLGGGRGISNTGELF
TRBJ1-1	TRBV7-3	many	ASSFGEGNTEAF
TRBJ1-3	TRBV29-1	many	SVEKVNSGNTIY
TRBJ2-7	TRBV7-9	-	ASSSVGLPYEQY